This T cell receptor (beta chain) was documented in a study of T-cell reconstitution after alpha-beta-depleted transplantation in children. The authors prepared the TCRbeta library with unique molecular identifiers. One entry per CDR3 protein, called by TCRdb with MiXCR from the PCR reads. The data hold about 540,000 distinct CDR3 sequences, with approximately 20% observed a single time. Germline V lookup: CDR1 MNHNS, CDR2 SASEGT. This CDR3 spans 16 amino acids. The junction had 17 bases not matched to a gene; V was cut back by 8 bases and J by 8 bases. This clonotype was counted a few times. The J gene is TRBJ2-1, the V gene TRBV6-1; TRBD2 agrees at 8 bases. Specimen: PBMCs from the stem cell graft donor, collected from the stem cell graft. The sequence was collected from a human donor who donated a stem cell graft to a child with acute lymphoblastic leukemia. The chain's CDR3 is CASRHRPGGRSDEQFF. The CDR3, as DNA: TGTGCCAGCCGCCACCGACCGGGCGGGAGGAGCGATGAGCAGTTCTTC.